What follows are 30 T cell receptor beta chains derived from one specimen sequenced in a study of CD8 T cells in ankylosing spondylitis. TCRdb recomputed calls from the 5' RACE reads with MiXCR, one row per CDR3 protein. The sample has about 150,000 distinct CDR3 sequences, about an eighth seen once; the top ten hold 4.1%. Material for sequencing was blood, either unsorted or a sorted T cell fraction (not recorded which). The receptors here all came from a female donor with ankylosing spondylitis or in good health (not recorded which).

In its sample, this clonotype was seen many times. The rearrangement joins TRBV24-1 to TRBJ2-1; 9 bases map to TRBD1. The CDR3 is made up of 16 amino acids. Trimming removed 0 bases from V and 5 bases from J; junction bases left unmatched: 4. Germline V gene lookup returns CDR1 KGHDR and CDR2 SFDVKD. CDR3 bases: TGTGCCACCAGTGATTTGACCGGGACAGGGAACAATGAGCAGTTCTTC. Its translation is CATSDLTGTGNNEQFF.

In its sample, this clonotype was seen many times. The chain couples TRBV12-3 or TRBV12-4 to TRBJ1-2; possible D gene TRBD1, 5 bases. The CDR3 has 12 residues. Trimming pared 6 bases from V and 6 bases from J, leaving 11 bases between. This chain's CDR3 is CASRGTAHGYTF. Written as DNA, the CDR3 is TGTGCCAGCAGAGGGACGGCTCATGGCTACACCTTC.

The sample holds many counts of this clonotype. The chain couples TRBV7-2 to TRBJ2-7, with D perhaps TRBD1 or TRBD2 (6 bases each). The V end lost 1 base, the J end lost 6 bases, and 13 bases lay between the germline ends. From germline, CDR1 is SGHTA and CDR2 FQGNSA. This CDR3 contains 14 residues. This CDR3 is CASSLDGGRREQYF. The CDR3 nucleotides read TGTGCCAGCAGCTTAGACGGGGGCCGGCGCGAGCAGTACTTC.

This clonotype was detected ten times or more. The chain is built from TRBV7-3 and TRBJ2-3; tentative D call: TRBD2 (7 bases). The CDR3 spans 16 residues. CDR1 is SGHTA and CDR2 is FQGTGA in the germline V gene. The ends were cut back, 5 bases at V and 4 bases at J, with 19 bases in the middle. CDR3 nucleotide sequence: TGTGCCAGCAGCCTAAGTGGGGGGGCGGGGCCAGATACGCAGTATTTT. Encoded protein: CASSLSGGAGPDTQYF.

This clonotype was counted at least ten times. The V gene is TRBV29-1, the J gene TRBJ2-1; TRBD2 is a possible D gene (6 bases). CDR3 length equals 15 residues. V lost 7 bases to trimming and J lost 4 bases, with 20 bases between them. Germline V gene sequence: CDR1 SQVTM, CDR2 ANQGSEA. The CDR3 DNA reads TGCAGCGCCATATCCGGGACTGCCCCTTACAATGAGCAGTTCTTC. It specifies CSAISGTAPYNEQFF.

Many counts were recorded for this clonotype. CDR3 in amino acids: CASSWGAALNEQFF. DNA of the CDR3: TGCGCCAGCAGCTGGGGTGCGGCCCTCAATGAGCAGTTCTTC. The gene calls are TRBV5-1 and TRBJ2-1; D ambiguous. CDR1 and CDR2 from the germline V gene are SGHRS and YFSETQ. The CDR3 contains 14 residues. V lost 3 bases, J lost 6 bases, and 13 bases lay in between.

This clonotype was seen ten or more times. The V gene is TRBV5-1, the J gene TRBJ2-4; D is unclear. The CDR3 is 14 amino acids. Trimming removed 0 bases from V and 8 bases from J, with 12 bases in between. Germline CDR1 and CDR2: SGHRS and YFSETQ. CDR3 bases: TGCGCCAGCAGCTTGGGTATGGCGGTGGACATTCAGTACTTC. Protein sequence: CASSLGMAVDIQYF.

This clonotype has at least ten counts. The V call is TRBV7-3, the J call TRBJ2-1, with 9 bases aligning to TRBD2. From germline, CDR1 is SGHTA and CDR2 FQGTGA. V lost 1 base to trimming and J lost 4 bases; unmatched junction nucleotides: 2. This CDR3 is built from 15 residues. CDR3 sequence (DNA): TGTGCCAGCAGCTTAATAGCGGGGGATTACAATGAGCAGTTCTTC. It translates to CASSLIAGDYNEQFF.

The rearrangement joins TRBV5-1 to TRBJ2-7; 9 bases line up with TRBD1. Trimming cost V 8 bases and J 5 bases; bases outside gene matches: 8. The germline V gene has CDR1 SGHRS and CDR2 YFSETQ. The CDR3 sequence is 13 residues long. The CDR3 reads CASSGTGTNEQYF. For the CDR3, the DNA is TGCGCCAGTTCCGGGACAGGGACCAACGAGCAGTACTTC.

This clonotype has ten or more counts. This chain links TRBV7-8 with TRBJ2-4; D is undetermined. This CDR3 is built from 11 residues. Germline lookup yields CDR1 SGHVS and CDR2 FQNEAQ. V dropped 1 base and J dropped 11 bases, with 6 bases sitting between them. The CDR3 sequence is CASSLGPVQYF. The CDR3 DNA follows: TGTGCCAGCAGCTTAGGGCCGGTTCAGTACTTC.

Remarks on this clonotype: One end of the junction fails to match germline, which may point to a read error. This chain uses TRBV10-3 with TRBJ2-3; unclear D gene. CDR3 length equals 14 residues. Looked up from germline, CDR1 is ENHRY and CDR2 is SYGVKD. CDR3 DNA: TGTGCCATCAGCGCGTGGACGAGCACAGTTACGCAGTATTTT. As protein: CAISAWTSTVTQYF.

This clonotype appeared many times. The rearrangement uses TRBV6-5 and TRBJ2-7; TRBD1 might be the D (6 bases). In germline, CDR1 is MNHEY, CDR2 SVGAGI. Trimming stripped 4 bases from V and 4 bases from J, with 20 bases between. The CDR3 loop spans 16 amino acids. The CDR3 bases are TGTGCCAGCAGTTCGCTACAGGGAAGTCACTCTTACGAGCAGTACTTC. This codes for CASSSLQGSHSYEQYF.

In its sample, this clonotype was seen many times. The genes are TRBV5-1 and TRBJ2-3; 7 bases agree with TRBD2. This CDR3 is 16 amino acids long. V trimming: 0 bases; J trimming: 0 bases; junction bases outside the gene matches: 4. Germline V lookup: CDR1 SGHRS, CDR2 YFSETQ. The CDR3 DNA follows: TGCGCCAGCAGCTTGGTTGTGGGGGGGAGCACAGATACGCAGTATTTT. It codes for CASSLVVGGSTDTQYF.

This clonotype was seen many times. The chain recombines TRBV5-4 with TRBJ2-7, with D perhaps matching TRBD1 (6 bases). CDR3 length equals 13 residues. Trimming took 2 bases from V and 5 from J, leaving 11 bases between them. Germline lookup yields CDR1 SGHNT and CDR2 YYREEE (reference sequence). Here the CDR3 DNA reads TGTGCCAGCAGCTTACAGGGTGTCCACGAGCAGTACTTC. Protein product: CASSLQGVHEQYF.

This clonotype occurred many times. The chain uses TRBV30 and TRBJ2-1, with a tentative D call TRBD1 (7 bases). Germline V gives CDR1 GTSNPN, CDR2 SVGIG (reference sequence). Trimming took 2 bases from V and 9 from J, leaving 14 bases between them. CDR3 length: 13 amino acids. The CDR3 region is CAWSHPGGFEQFF. The CDR3 bases are TGTGCCTGGAGTCATCCAGGGGGGTTTGAGCAGTTCTTC. The full variable domain, with the rest looked up from reference TRBV30 and TRBJ2-1, is SQTIHQWPATLVQPVGSPLSLECTVEGTSNPNLYWYRQAAGRGLQLLFYSVGIGQISSEVPQNLSASRPQDRQFILSSKKLLLSDSGFYLCAWSHPGGFEQFFGPGTRLTVL.

CDR3 coding DNA: TGTGCCAGCAGCAATGGGGGACTAGCGGGAGAACCCAAGCCTGGGGCCAACGTCCTGACTTTC. Translation: CASSNGGLAGEPKPGANVLTF. The chain couples TRBV21-1 to TRBJ2-6; TRBD2, the table's D call, lacks a check against the DNA. TRBV21-1 is labeled a pseudogene. The CDR3 consists of 21 residues.

The sample holds many counts of this clonotype. The chain carries TRBV30 and TRBJ1-2; D is ambiguous. The CDR3 spans 12 residues. The ends were cut back, 2 bases at V and 4 bases at J, with 8 bases in the middle. Per germline, CDR1 GTSNPN and CDR2 SVGIG (reference sequence). The CDR3 loop is CAWSSGSYGYTF. CDR3 in DNA: TGTGCCTGGAGTTCCGGCTCCTATGGCTACACCTTC. The full variable domain, in which reference TRBV30 and TRBJ1-2 provide the parts outside the CDR3, is SQTIHQWPATLVQPVGSPLSLECTVEGTSNPNLYWYRQAAGRGLQLLFYSVGIGQISSEVPQNLSASRPQDRQFILSSKKLLLSDSGFYLCAWSSGSYGYTFGSGTRLTVV.

Only a few counts were recorded for this clonotype. A single base separates this from a much larger clone, so it may be a read error. The chain recombines TRBV19 with TRBJ1-1; 7 nucleotides line up with TRBD1. V dropped 4 bases and J dropped 6; count of bases not matched to a gene: 8. The CDR3 totals 14 residues. Germline V gene data show CDR1 as LNHDA and CDR2 as SQIVND (reference sequence). The CDR3 bases are TGTGCCAGTAGTAAGCAGGGGGTAATATCTGAAGCTTTCTTT. Its translation is CASSKQGVISEAFF.

As to this clonotype: An end of the junction does not agree with germline; a read error may underlie this. The rearrangement links TRBV11-2 to TRBJ2-2; no firm D call. Germline V gene lookup returns CDR1 SGHAT and CDR2 FQNNGV. The CDR3 is 13 amino acids. The chain's CDR3 is CAISKPDTGELFF. In DNA, the CDR3 is TGTGCCATCAGCAAGCCGGACACCGGGGAGCTGTTTTTT.

The sample holds many counts of this clonotype. This rearrangement joins TRBV5-1 to TRBJ2-7, with TRBD2 identical over 9 bases. V shed 1 base, J shed 4 bases, and the junction held 6 bases outside the gene matches. Germline V lookup: CDR1 SGHRS, CDR2 YFSETQ. This CDR3 is built from 15 residues. The CDR3 region has the DNA TGCGCCAGCAGCTTGCTGACTAGCGGATCATACGAGCAGTACTTC. It yields the protein CASSLLTSGSYEQYF.

This clonotype was counted many times. V is TRBV5-6 and J is TRBJ2-6; D gene uncertain. V was cut by 3 bases and J by 0 bases, with 13 bases left in between. The CDR3 consists of 17 residues. Germline CDR1 SGHDT, CDR2 YYEEEE. Here the CDR3 reads CASSSPLHFSGANVLTF. The CDR3 DNA is TGTGCCAGCAGCTCGCCCCTGCATTTCTCTGGGGCCAACGTCCTGACTTTC.

In its sample, this clonotype was seen many times. This chain uses TRBV24-1 with TRBJ2-3; 9 bases align to TRBD2. Germline V lookup: CDR1 KGHDR, CDR2 SFDVKD. The CDR3 has 14 amino acids. Losses at the gene ends were 8 bases for V and 4 bases for J; bases not matched to a gene: 6. CDR3 bases: TGTGCCACCAAGGGCGGGAGGGCCTCAGATACGCAGTATTTT. This codes for CATKGGRASDTQYF.

The table lists this clonotype with a few counts. The chain uses TRBV19 and TRBJ2-7; 14 bases align to TRBD2. Germline V gene data show CDR1 as LNHDA and CDR2 as SQIVND (reference sequence). This CDR3 has 13 residues. V trimming: 6 bases; J trimming: 5 bases; junction bases outside the gene matches: 0. DNA of the CDR3: TGTGCCAGTAGGGGACTAGCGGGAGACGAGCAGTACTTC. Translation: CASRGLAGDEQYF.

This clonotype was seen a few times. The chain uses TRBV6-1 and TRBJ2-3; D unclear. The CDR3 runs to 14 residues. V was cut by 8 bases and J by 2 bases, with 14 bases left in between. Germline V gene data show CDR1 as MNHNS and CDR2 as SASEGT. CDR3 region: CASVGALSTDTQYF. The CDR3 region has the DNA TGTGCCAGCGTGGGCGCCCTCTCCACAGATACGCAGTATTTT.

This clonotype has just a few counts. This chain links TRBV7-1 with TRBJ2-7; 10 nucleotides match TRBD2. TRBV7-1 belongs to the ORF category, with a function that is uncertain. The CDR3 loop spans 13 amino acids. Losses at the gene ends were 6 bases for V and 7 bases for J; bases not matched to a gene: 6. The CDR3 loop is CASRPAGGGEQYF. DNA for the CDR3: TGTGCCAGCAGGCCAGCGGGAGGGGGAGAGCAGTACTTC.

Many counts were recorded for this clonotype. The chain couples TRBV5-1 to TRBJ2-1; no firm D call. V lost 0 bases, J lost 6 bases, and 13 bases lay in between. CDR1 SGHRS and CDR2 YFSETQ come from the germline V gene. The CDR3 runs to 15 residues. Written as DNA, the CDR3 is TGCGCCAGCAGCTTGGAACAGCTCGAGGCCAATGAGCAGTTCTTC. It encodes CASSLEQLEANEQFF.

This clonotype was detected ten times or more. The genes are TRBV5-1 and TRBJ2-7; perhaps TRBD2 as D (6 bases). V lost 2 bases, J lost 5 bases, and 11 bases lay in between. The CDR3 is 13 amino acids. CDR1 and CDR2 (germline): SGHRS, YFSETQ. The CDR3 is CASSFAGINEQYF. CDR3 sequence (DNA): TGCGCCAGCAGCTTCGCGGGAATCAACGAGCAGTACTTC. Full variable domain (remainder filled in from reference TRBV5-1 and TRBJ2-7): KAGVTQTPRYLIKTRGQQVTLSCSPISGHRSVSWYQQTPGQGLQFLFEYFSETQRNKGNFPGRFSGRQFSNSRSEMNVSTLELGDSALYLCASSFAGINEQYFGPGTRLTVT.

There are many counts of this clonotype. J is TRBJ2-2 and V is TRBV30; possible D gene TRBD2, 5 bases. The CDR3 spans 13 residues. Germline V gene sequence: CDR1 GTSNPN, CDR2 SVGIG (reference sequence). Trimming cost V 7 bases and J 4 bases, with 13 bases left between them. CDR3 amino acids: CASPRRITGELFF. CDR3 coding DNA: TGTGCCTCCCCCCGGAGGATCACCGGGGAGCTGTTTTTT. The full variable domain, rest sourced from reference TRBV30 and TRBJ2-2, is SQTIHQWPATLVQPVGSPLSLECTVEGTSNPNLYWYRQAAGRGLQLLFYSVGIGQISSEVPQNLSASRPQDRQFILSSKKLLLSDSGFYLCASPRRITGELFFGEGSRLTVL.

This clonotype has ten or more counts. This chain connects TRBV29-1 to TRBJ1-2, with 9 bases matching TRBD1. The CDR3 totals 13 residues. Germline CDR1 and CDR2: SQVTM and ANQGSEA. Trimming cost V 7 bases and J 1 base; bases outside gene matches: 4. Here the CDR3 DNA reads TGCAGCGGGGACAGGGAAAGTAACTATGGCTACACCTTC. Residues: CSGDRESNYGYTF.

This clonotype was observed at least ten times. The chain recombines TRBV3-1 with TRBJ1-2; a weak D match, TRBD1 (6 bases). Trimming removed 1 base from V and 2 bases from J, with 11 bases in between. From germline, CDR1 is LGHDT and CDR2 YNNKEL (reference sequence). This CDR3 spans 15 amino acids. The chain's CDR3 is CASSQVDRPNYGYTF. The CDR3, as DNA: TGTGCCAGCAGCCAAGTTGACAGGCCAAACTATGGCTACACCTTC.